This record looks at one T cell receptor (beta chain) sequence and its context. These data originate in a study of T cell responses to AZD1222 COVID-19 vaccine. V was clipped by 6 bases and J by 6 bases; unmatched bases: 5. This CDR3 has 13 residues. Repertoires were generated with immunoSEQ multiplex PCR, while TCRdb's copy carries only in-frame clones and drops some. Among about 110,000 clones listed, 80% to 95% were seen once. The sample in question was peripheral blood, obtained 28 days after the second AZD1222 dose. This TCR derives from an adult who received the AZD1222 COVID-19 vaccine. V gene TRBV12-3 or TRBV12-4 combines with J gene TRBJ1-5; TRBD1 aligns across 7 bases. The CDR3 nucleotides read TGTGCCAGCAGCGACAGGGAGGGTCAGCCCCAGCATTTT. It is translated as CASSDREGQPQHF.